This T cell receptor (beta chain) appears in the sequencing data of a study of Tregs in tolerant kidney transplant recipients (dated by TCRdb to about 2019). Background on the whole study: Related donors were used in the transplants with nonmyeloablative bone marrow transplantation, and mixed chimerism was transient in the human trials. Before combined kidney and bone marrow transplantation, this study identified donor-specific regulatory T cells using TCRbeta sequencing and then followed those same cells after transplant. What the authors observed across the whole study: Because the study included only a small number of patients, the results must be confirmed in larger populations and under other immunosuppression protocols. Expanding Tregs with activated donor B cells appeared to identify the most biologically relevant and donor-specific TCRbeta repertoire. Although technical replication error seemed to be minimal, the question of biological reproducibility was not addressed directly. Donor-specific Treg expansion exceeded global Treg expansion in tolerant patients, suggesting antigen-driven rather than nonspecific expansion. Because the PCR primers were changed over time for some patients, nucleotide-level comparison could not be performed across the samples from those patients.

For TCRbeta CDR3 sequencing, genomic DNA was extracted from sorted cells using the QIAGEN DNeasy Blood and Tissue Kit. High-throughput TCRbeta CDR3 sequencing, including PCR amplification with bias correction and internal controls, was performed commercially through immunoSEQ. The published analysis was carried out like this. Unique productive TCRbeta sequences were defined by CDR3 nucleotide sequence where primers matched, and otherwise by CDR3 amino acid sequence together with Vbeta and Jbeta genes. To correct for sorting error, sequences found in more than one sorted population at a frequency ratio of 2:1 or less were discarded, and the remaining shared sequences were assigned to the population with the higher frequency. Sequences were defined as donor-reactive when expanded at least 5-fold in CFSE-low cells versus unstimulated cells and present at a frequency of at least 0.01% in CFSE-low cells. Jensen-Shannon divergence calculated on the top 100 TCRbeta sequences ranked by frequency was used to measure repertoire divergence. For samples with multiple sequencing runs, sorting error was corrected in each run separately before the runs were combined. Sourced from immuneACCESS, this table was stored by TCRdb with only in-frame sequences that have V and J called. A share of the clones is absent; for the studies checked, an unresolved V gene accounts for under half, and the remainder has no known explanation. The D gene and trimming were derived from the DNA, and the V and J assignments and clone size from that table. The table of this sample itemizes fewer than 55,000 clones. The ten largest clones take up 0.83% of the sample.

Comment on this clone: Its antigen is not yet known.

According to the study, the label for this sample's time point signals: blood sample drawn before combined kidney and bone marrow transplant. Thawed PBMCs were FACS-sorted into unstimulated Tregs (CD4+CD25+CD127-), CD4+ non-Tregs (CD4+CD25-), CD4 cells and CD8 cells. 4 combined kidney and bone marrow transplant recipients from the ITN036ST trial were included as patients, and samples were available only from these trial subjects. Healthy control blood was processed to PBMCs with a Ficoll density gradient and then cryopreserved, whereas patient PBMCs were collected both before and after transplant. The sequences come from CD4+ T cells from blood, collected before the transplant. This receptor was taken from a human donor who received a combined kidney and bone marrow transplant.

CDR3 DNA (partial): TGTGCCATCAGTGTGGACGGGGTCACAGATACG. The translation is CAISVDGVTDT. The full CDR3 protein is CAISVDGVTDTQYF. Recombination linked TRBV10-3 to TRBJ2-3; the D gene is perhaps TRBD2, on 5 matching bases. Read data end 3 residues before the CDR3 end; the end is taken from the germline J gene. At the junction V is shortened by 4 bases and J by 2 bases, with 10 bases in between. CDR1 and CDR2 were assigned from the germline V gene as ENHRY and SYGVKD. From its cysteine to its phenylalanine, the CDR3 spans 14 amino acids. Sequencing covers 33 bases of the CDR3, shown here with the frame starting at base 1.